What follows are 2 T cell receptor beta chains derived from one specimen sequenced in a study of cytomegalovirus exposure and HLA in healthy donors. The study ran its PCR with 60 Vbeta and 13 Jbeta primers. Using immunoSEQ multiplex PCR, the repertoire was profiled, and TCRdb retains in-frame clones only, with some absent. The sample holds 120,000 or so clones; approximately 80% are singletons and the top ten take 3.7%. The sequencing sample was made of PBMCs. These TCRs come from a human donor in good health.

The V and J genes are TRBV18 and TRBJ1-5; D is unclear. The germline V gene encodes CDR1 KGHSH and CDR2 LQKENI. V was pared by 2 bases and J by 0 bases, with 8 bases between. The CDR3 is 15 residues long. Here the CDR3 DNA reads TGTGCCAGCTCACCAACAGAATATAGCAATCAGCCCCAGCATTTT. It is translated as CASSPTEYSNQPQHF. The whole variable domain, remainder taken from reference TRBV18 and TRBJ1-5, is NAGVMQNPRHLVRRRGQEARLRCSPMKGHSHVYWYRQLPEEGLKFMVYLQKENIIDESGMPKERFSAEFPKEGPSILRIQQVVRGDSAAYFCASSPTEYSNQPQHFGDGTRLSIL.

This clone has more than one count but fewer than ten. V gene TRBV10-3 combines with J gene TRBJ1-1, with D possibly TRBD1 on 5 matching bases. The germline CDR1 and CDR2 sequences are ENHRY and SYGVKD. V was shortened by 0 bases and J by 5 bases, with 10 bases between the two germline ends. The CDR3 has 14 residues. DNA of the CDR3: TGTGCCATCAGTGAGTCGGTGGCAGGGACTGAAGCTTTCTTT. This translates into CAISESVAGTEAFF.